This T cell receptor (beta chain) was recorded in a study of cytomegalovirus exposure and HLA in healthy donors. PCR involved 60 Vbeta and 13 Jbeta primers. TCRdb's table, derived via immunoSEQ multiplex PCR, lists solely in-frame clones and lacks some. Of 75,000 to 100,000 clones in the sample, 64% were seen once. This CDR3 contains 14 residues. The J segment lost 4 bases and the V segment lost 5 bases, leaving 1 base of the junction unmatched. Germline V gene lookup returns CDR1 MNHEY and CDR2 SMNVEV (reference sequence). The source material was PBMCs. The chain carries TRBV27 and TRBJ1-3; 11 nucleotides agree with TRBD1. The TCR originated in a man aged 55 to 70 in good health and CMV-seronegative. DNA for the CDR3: TGTGCCAGCAGTAGGACAGGGGGCGGAAACACCATATATTTT. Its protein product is CASSRTGGGNTIYF.